These 8 T cell receptor beta chains were all obtained from the same sample, sequenced in a study of blood T cell repertoires in COVID-19 (dated by TCRdb to between 2020 and 2021). To prepare the library, the immunoSEQ multiplex PCR assay was applied. In its TCRdb copy, this immuneACCESS table keeps in-frame sequences only and misses some clones. Where compared with another copy, unresolved V genes explain less than half of these, and the others have no known cause. Present in this sample are 250,000 to 300,000 clones, about 80% of which were seen just once. Around 4.1% of the sample goes to the ten largest clones. The sequencing input was PBMCs or T cells enriched from blood (not recorded which). These receptors all stem from a man aged 25-40 years with acute COVID-19.

This clone turned up a few times. The rearrangement links TRBV6-5 to TRBJ2-3, with 8 bases that match TRBD2. There are 15 residues in the CDR3. V shed 4 bases, J shed 2 bases, and the junction held 5 bases outside the gene matches. Germline V gene data show CDR1 as MNHEY and CDR2 as SVGAGI. This chain's CDR3 is CASSSASGPTDTQYF. The CDR3 region has the DNA TGTGCCAGCAGTTCTGCTAGCGGGCCCACAGATACGCAGTATTTT.

The V gene is TRBV30, the J gene TRBJ1-2, with 9 positions matching TRBD1. J lost 4 bases, V lost 5 bases, and 14 bases had no gene match. The CDR3 spans 16 residues. CDR1 is GTSNPN, CDR2 SVGIG, per germline (reference sequence). CDR3: CAWRDRGEFAPYGYTF. The CDR3 DNA reads as TGTGCCTGGCGTGACAGGGGGGAATTTGCACCCTATGGCTACACCTTC.

This chain uses TRBV18 with TRBJ1-1; D might be TRBD1 (5 bases). This CDR3 has 15 amino acids. V shed 6 bases and J shed 3 bases, with 17 bases lying between them. Germline CDR1 reads KGHSH; CDR2 reads LQKENI. Here the CDR3 DNA reads TGTGCCAGCTCCCCGGGGGGGGGAGTAGACACTGAAGCTTTCTTT. Translation: CASSPGGGVDTEAFF.

The chain is built from TRBV19 and TRBJ1-4; D is unresolved. CDR3 length: 16 residues. Germline V CDR1 and CDR2: LNHDA, SQIVND (reference sequence). Between the trimmed V and J ends, which lost 5 bases and 0 bases, there was a span of 13 bases. CDR3 sequence: CASSPTTAATNEKLFF. CDR3 DNA: TGTGCCAGTAGTCCGACAACGGCTGCAACTAATGAAAAACTGTTTTTT. Based on the CDR3 plus reference TRBV19 and TRBJ1-4, the full variable domain is DGGITQSPKYLFRKEGQNVTLSCEQNLNHDAMYWYRQDPGQGLRLIYYSQIVNDFQKGDIAEGYSVSREKKESFPLTVTSAQKNPTAFYLCASSPTTAATNEKLFFGSGTQLSVL.

This clone has just one count. The chain has TRBV9 and TRBJ2-5, with 9 bases matching TRBD2. Germline-derived CDR1 and CDR2 are SGDLS and YYNGEE. The CDR3 covers 13 residues. Germline trimming cut 4 bases from V and 5 bases from J; bases unmatched to any gene: 3. The CDR3 protein is CASSPTSGETQYF. CDR3 coding DNA: TGTGCCAGCAGCCCCACTAGCGGGGAGACCCAGTACTTC.

The V and J genes are TRBV3-1 (or the pseudogene TRBV3-2) and TRBJ1-6, with unresolved D. There are 13 residues in the CDR3. Germline CDR1 is LGHDT and CDR2 is YNNKEL (reference sequence). Trimming shortened V by 4 bases and J by 5 bases, and 6 bases separated the two germline ends. CDR3 region: CASSRVDNSPLHF. CDR3 bases: TGTGCCAGCAGCCGAGTTGATAATTCACCCCTCCACTTT.

V gene TRBV2 combines with J gene TRBJ1-1; no reliable D call. With 7 bases removed from V and 3 bases from J, the gap between germline ends came to 12 bases. CDR3 length: 13 amino acids. The germline gives CDR1 SNHLY, CDR2 FYNNEI. Here the CDR3 DNA reads TGTGCCAGCACCGTCACTCGGGACACTGAAGCTTTCTTT. Translating it yields CASTVTRDTEAFF.

This rearrangement joins TRBV5-4 to TRBJ1-1; D remains unclear. Germline V gene data show CDR1 as SGHNT and CDR2 as YYREEE (reference sequence). CDR3 length: 12 amino acids. V gave up 1 base and J gave up 3 bases, with 4 bases separating them. CDR3 nucleotide sequence: TGTGCCAGCAGCTTGCGGGACACTGAAGCTTTCTTT. Encoded protein: CASSLRDTEAFF.